Below, 25 T cell receptor beta chains from the same sample are listed, as sequenced in a study of response to subunit inactivated influenza vaccine. TCRdb recomputed calls from the RT-PCR reads with MiXCR, one row per CDR3 protein. In the table there are some 500,000 distinct CDR3 sequences, approximately 15% of which are singletons. Sequenced material: CD4+ T cells sorted from PBMCs, taken roughly 24 months after vaccination. The origin of the receptors is a man between 50 and 75 years old who received an inactivated influenza vaccine.

This clonotype was seen repeatedly, ten times or more. The rearrangement uses TRBV5-4 and TRBJ2-7; tentative D call: TRBD1 (5 bases). The V and J ends lost 0 bases and 0 bases respectively, with 10 bases between them. The length of the CDR3 is 15 residues. Germline V gene sequence: CDR1 SGHNT, CDR2 YYREEE (reference sequence). CDR3 nucleotide sequence: TGTGCCAGCAGCTTGGGCGGAAGGGGCTCCTACGAGCAGTACTTC. Its translation: CASSLGGRGSYEQYF. The full variable domain, its missing parts supplied by reference TRBV5-4 and TRBJ2-7, is ETGVTQSPTHLIKTRGQQVTLRCSSQSGHNTVSWYQQALGQGPQFIFQYYREEENGRGNFPPRFSGLQFPNYSSELNVNALELDDSALYLCASSLGGRGSYEQYFGPGTRLTVT.

This clonotype appeared a few times. The chain employs TRBV28 and TRBJ1-6; maybe TRBD1 (5 bases). V lost 6 bases, J lost 4 bases, and 13 bases lay in between. The CDR3 contains 15 residues. The germline V gene encodes CDR1 MDHEN and CDR2 SYDVKM. The CDR3: CASSYRRQYNSPLHF. In nucleotides, the CDR3 is TGTGCCAGCAGCTACCGGCGACAGTATAATTCACCCCTCCACTTT.

This chain connects TRBV6-1 to TRBJ2-2; 8 bases line up with TRBD2. The CDR3 runs to 16 residues. The germline V gene encodes CDR1 MNHNS and CDR2 SASEGT. J gave up 5 bases and V 8 bases, and 13 bases lay outside the gene matches. Written as DNA, the CDR3 is TGTGCCAGCCTAACGGGGCGGGGGGAAGTAACCGGGGAGCTGTTTTTT. As protein: CASLTGRGEVTGELFF.

The chain couples TRBV5-1 to TRBJ2-4; maybe TRBD2 (6 bases). Germline V CDR1 and CDR2: SGHRS, YFSETQ. Trimming shortened V by 0 bases and J by 7 bases, and 14 bases separated the two germline ends. CDR3 length: 15 residues. For the CDR3, the DNA is TGCGCCAGCAGCTTGGGACCGGGAGTAGTGAACATTCAGTACTTC. It specifies CASSLGPGVVNIQYF. Filled out from reference TRBV5-1 and TRBJ2-4, the complete variable domain reads KAGVTQTPRYLIKTRGQQVTLSCSPISGHRSVSWYQQTPGQGLQFLFEYFSETQRNKGNFPGRFSGRQFSNSRSEMNVSTLELGDSALYLCASSLGPGVVNIQYFGAGTRLSVL.

Many counts were recorded for this clonotype. The CDR3 here is CSATLARSEQFF. CDR3 in DNA: TGCAGTGCTACGCTAGCGAGGAGTGAGCAGTTCTTC. The chain carries TRBV20-1 and TRBJ2-1, with a tentative D call TRBD2 (6 bases). The CDR3 totals 12 residues. The V gene's germline CDR1 is DFQATT and CDR2 SNEGSKA (reference sequence). V was cut by 4 bases and J by 9 bases, with 13 bases left in between.

The chain is built from TRBV4-2 and TRBJ1-1; 7 bases align to TRBD1. The J segment lost 0 bases and the V segment lost 4 bases, leaving 8 bases of the junction unmatched. Per germline, CDR1 LGHNA and CDR2 YNFKEQ. The CDR3 covers 16 residues. CDR3 sequence reads: CASSLDRVSLNTEAFF. In DNA form, the CDR3 reads TGTGCCAGCAGCCTTGACAGGGTGTCACTGAACACTGAAGCTTTCTTT.

The sample holds a few counts of this clonotype. The J gene is TRBJ2-3, the V gene TRBV20-1; D uncertain. V lost 4 bases, J lost 0 bases, and 11 bases lay in between. The CDR3 covers 14 residues. The germline V gene has CDR1 DFQATT and CDR2 SNEGSKA (reference sequence). In nucleotides, the CDR3 is TGCAGTGCTACCCCCCAAACTAGCACAGATACGCAGTATTTT. Protein sequence: CSATPQTSTDTQYF.

The sample holds a few counts of this clonotype. The rearrangement joins TRBV6-2 or TRBV6-3 to TRBJ1-5; 8 positions agree with TRBD1. The germline V gene has CDR1 MNHEY and CDR2 SVGEGT. After removal of 5 bases from V and 6 bases from J, the junction contained 12 bases not matched to a gene. The CDR3 has 16 residues. The CDR3 nucleotides read TGTGCCAGCAGTCACCGGACAGGGCCAATTGGTCAGCCCCAGCATTTT. This codes for CASSHRTGPIGQPQHF.

The rearrangement links TRBV2 to TRBJ2-1, with D tentatively TRBD1 (6 bases). Looked up from germline, CDR1 is SNHLY and CDR2 is FYNNEI. The CDR3 has 15 residues. Trimming removed 4 bases at V and 2 bases at J, with 12 bases between. DNA for the CDR3: TGTGCCAGCAGTGTCGGGGACACTACCTACAATGAGCAGTTCTTC. It codes for CASSVGDTTYNEQFF.

This clonotype was seen a handful of times. The V and J genes are TRBV7-9 and TRBJ2-1; 7 bases are a match to TRBD1. V dropped 1 base and J dropped 7; count of bases not matched to a gene: 16. Per germline, CDR1 SEHNR and CDR2 FQNEAQ (reference sequence). This CDR3 is 18 amino acids long. CDR3 protein: CASSLVHPLTGRANEQFF. The CDR3 DNA follows: TGTGCCAGCAGCTTAGTCCACCCCTTGACAGGGAGAGCGAATGAGCAGTTCTTC.

The V gene is TRBV29-1, the J gene TRBJ2-3, with 12 bases that match TRBD1. The germline V gene encodes CDR1 SQVTM and CDR2 ANQGSEA. This CDR3 spans 15 amino acids. The trim removed 2 bases at V and 4 bases at J, leaving 4 bases unmatched. CDR3 DNA: TGCAGCGTTGAACCCGGGACAGGGGGCCCAGATACGCAGTATTTT. Its translation: CSVEPGTGGPDTQYF.

The chain employs TRBV5-1 and TRBJ2-2, with D possibly being TRBD1 (6 bases). Trimming took 0 bases from V and 4 from J, leaving 10 bases between them. The germline CDR1 and CDR2 sequences are SGHRS and YFSETQ. The CDR3 is 15 residues long. The CDR3 spells CASSLAGTPTGELFF. DNA of the CDR3: TGCGCCAGCAGCTTGGCCGGGACACCCACCGGGGAGCTGTTTTTT.

This clonotype was found many times. At one of its ends the junction is not consistent with the germline gene, which may arise from a read error. This chain connects TRBV20-1 to TRBJ2-7; TRBD2 agrees at 8 bases. Per the germline V gene, CDR1 is DFQATT and CDR2 is SNEGSKA (reference sequence). This CDR3 region has 18 residues. DNA for the CDR3: TGCAGTGCGAGAGGTGGCGCGGGGGGCCTACTAACTCCCTTAAGACCCGGCTTC. Its translation: CSARGGAGGLLTPLRPGF.

This clonotype was recorded at least ten times. The chain recombines TRBV2 with TRBJ1-5, with a possible D match to TRBD1 (6 bases). V was shortened by 5 bases and J by 0 bases, with 17 bases between the two germline ends. In germline, CDR1 is SNHLY, CDR2 FYNNEI. The CDR3 is made up of 17 amino acids. In DNA, the CDR3 is TGTGCCAGCAGTTTTGGGGGCAGGGGCTATAGCAATCAGCCCCAGCATTTT. Translating gives CASSFGGRGYSNQPQHF.

This clonotype was seen a handful of times. The chain has TRBV29-1 and TRBJ2-7; D call uncertain. Germline assignment: CDR1 SQVTM and CDR2 ANQGSEA. The CDR3 has 13 amino acids. Between the trimmed V and J ends, which lost 3 bases and 2 bases, there was a span of 11 bases. The CDR3 nucleotides read TGCAGCGTTGAGGGCCGCACAACCTACGAGCAGTACTTC. Its translation is CSVEGRTTYEQYF.

This clonotype was observed at least ten times. The chain carries TRBV12-3 or TRBV12-4 and TRBJ2-2, with 12 nucleotides matching TRBD2. Trimming at V came to 5 bases and at J to 5 bases, leaving 3 bases not matched to a gene. The CDR3 consists of 15 residues. This CDR3 is CASSLGLAGTGELFF. Here the CDR3 DNA reads TGTGCCAGCAGTCTTGGACTAGCGGGAACCGGGGAGCTGTTTTTT.

Only a few counts were recorded for this clonotype. This chain joins TRBV18 and TRBJ2-4; 9 bases agree with TRBD2. Looked up from germline, CDR1 is KGHSH and CDR2 is LQKENI. This CDR3 comprises 16 residues. The V gene end was trimmed by 2 bases and the J gene end by 3 bases; junction bases not matched to a gene: 5. In DNA, the CDR3 is TGTGCCAGCTCACCAGGCGGGAGGGCCGTCAAAAACATTCAGTACTTC. This translates into CASSPGGRAVKNIQYF.

The chain has TRBV6-1 and TRBJ1-6; 10 bases line up with TRBD1. This CDR3 is built from 14 residues. V lost 8 bases, J lost 6 bases, and 4 bases stayed unmatched. Germline loops: CDR1 MNHNS, CDR2 SASEGT. The CDR3 DNA reads TGTGCCAGCCGCCGGGACAGGGGTAATTCACCCCTCCACTTT. Translating gives CASRRDRGNSPLHF.

The table lists this clonotype with a few counts. V is TRBV28 and J is TRBJ2-5; D possibly uses TRBD1 or TRBD2 (6 bases each). Trimming left V 5 bases short and J 5 bases short, with 18 bases between. There are 15 residues in the CDR3. The V gene's germline CDR1 is MDHEN and CDR2 SYDVKM. The CDR3 spells CASSLGSWGAETQYF. CDR3 sequence (DNA): TGTGCCAGCAGTCTGGGGTCGTGGGGGGCGGAGACCCAGTACTTC. Full variable domain (missing parts from reference TRBV28 and TRBJ2-5): DVKVTQSSRYLVKRTGEKVFLECVQDMDHENMFWYRQDPGLGLRLIYFSYDVKMKEKGDIPEGYSVSREKKERFSLILESASTNQTSMYLCASSLGSWGAETQYFGPGTRLLVL.

The CDR3 DNA follows: TGCAGTGCTAGAGCGGTGGCAAATCAGCCCCAGCATTTT. Its protein product is CSARAVANQPQHF. The chain employs TRBV20-1 and TRBJ1-5, with D unclear. Germline values: CDR1 DFQATT, CDR2 SNEGSKA (reference sequence). The CDR3 totals 13 residues. The ends were cut back, 1 base at V and 4 bases at J, with 8 bases in the middle.

The chain has TRBV28 and TRBJ1-1; 7 positions agree with TRBD1. CDR3 size: 15 residues. Germline V CDR1 and CDR2: MDHEN, SYDVKM. The J segment lost 2 bases and the V segment lost 2 bases, leaving 5 bases of the junction unmatched. This CDR3 reads CASSLHDRVNTEAFF. The CDR3 nucleotides are TGTGCCAGCAGTTTACACGACAGGGTTAACACTGAAGCTTTCTTT.

The chain is built from TRBV29-1 and TRBJ2-1, with 10 bases identical to TRBD2. The CDR3 loop spans 16 amino acids. Germline trimming cut 1 base from V and 1 base from J; bases unmatched to any gene: 4. The germline gives CDR1 SQVTM, CDR2 ANQGSEA. The CDR3 is CSVEGLAGGSYNEQFF. The CDR3 region has the DNA TGCAGCGTTGAAGGTTTAGCGGGAGGTTCCTACAATGAGCAGTTCTTC.

This clonotype appeared a few times. The V and J genes are TRBV3-1 and TRBJ2-7, with 11 bases lining up with TRBD2. V shed 4 bases, J shed 3 bases, and the junction held 8 bases outside the gene matches. This CDR3 has 16 amino acids. The V gene's germline CDR1 is LGHDT and CDR2 YNNKEL (reference sequence). The CDR3 DNA is TGTGCCAGCAGCCCAACGACTAGCGGGAATTTCTACGAGCAGTACTTC. Its protein product is CASSPTTSGNFYEQYF.

In this sample, this clonotype turned up a few times. The rearrangement links TRBV5-1 to TRBJ2-7; 10 positions match TRBD2. V lost 0 bases and J lost 2; bases outside the gene matches: 5. CDR3 length: 16 amino acids. The germline CDR1 and CDR2 sequences are SGHRS and YFSETQ. The CDR3 reads CASSLGSGRITYEQYF. CDR3 nucleotides: TGCGCCAGCAGCTTGGGTAGCGGGAGGATCACCTACGAGCAGTACTTC.

The chain couples TRBV12-3 or TRBV12-4 to TRBJ1-4; TRBD1 is a possible D gene (5 bases). This CDR3 comprises 15 residues. With 7 bases removed from V and 10 bases from J, the gap between germline ends came to 22 bases. CDR3 region: CASTSRTGVNGKLFF. CDR3 nucleotide sequence: TGTGCCAGCACCTCTAGGACGGGGGTGAACGGAAAACTGTTTTTT.